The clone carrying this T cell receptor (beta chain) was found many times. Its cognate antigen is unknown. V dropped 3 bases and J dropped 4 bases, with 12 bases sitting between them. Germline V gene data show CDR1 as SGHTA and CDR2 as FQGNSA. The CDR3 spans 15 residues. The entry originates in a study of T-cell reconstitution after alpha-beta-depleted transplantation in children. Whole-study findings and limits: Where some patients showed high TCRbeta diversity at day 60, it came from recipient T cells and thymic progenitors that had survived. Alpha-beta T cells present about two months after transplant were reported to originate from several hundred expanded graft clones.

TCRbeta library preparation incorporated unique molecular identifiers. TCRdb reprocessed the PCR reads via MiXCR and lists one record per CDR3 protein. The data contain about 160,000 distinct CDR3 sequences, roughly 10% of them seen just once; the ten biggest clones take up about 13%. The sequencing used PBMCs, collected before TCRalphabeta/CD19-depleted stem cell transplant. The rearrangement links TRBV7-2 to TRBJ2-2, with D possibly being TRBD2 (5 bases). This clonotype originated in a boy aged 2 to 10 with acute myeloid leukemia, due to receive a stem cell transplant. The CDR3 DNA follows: TGTGCCAGCAGCTTCCGGGCGCGGGCCACCGGGGAGCTGTTTTTT. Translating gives CASSFRARATGELFF.